These 2 T cell receptor beta chains came from one sample sequenced in a study of blood T cells in healthy people across ages. A J-beta primer mix and a sample-barcoded 5' primer were used in a second PCR of about 7 to 11 cycles. TCRdb called the 5' RACE reads again in MiXCR, with one record for every CDR3 protein. Among some 920,000 distinct CDR3 sequences listed, about 53% were seen once. The sequencing sample was made of blood. The source is an older woman in good health.

V usage is TRBV12-3 or TRBV12-4 and J usage is TRBJ2-3, with 7 bases matching TRBD2. The V segment lost 6 bases and the J segment 3 bases; nucleotides outside the gene matches: 3. The CDR3 runs to 13 residues. In DNA, the CDR3 is TGTGCCAGCAGGGCCGGGAGGACAGATACGCAGTATTTT. Residues: CASRAGRTDTQYF.

This clonotype was counted only a few times. The chain has TRBV27 and TRBJ2-7, with a tentative D call TRBD2 (6 bases). The CDR3 length is 16 residues. Per the germline V gene, CDR1 is MNHEY and CDR2 is SMNVEV (reference sequence). Trimming took off 5 bases at V and 1 base at J, with 18 bases between the two ends. The CDR3: CASSPSIGGKSYEQYF. DNA for the CDR3: TGTGCCAGCAGTCCCTCGATCGGGGGTAAGTCCTACGAGCAGTACTTC.